The subject of this entry is one T cell receptor (beta chain). Its antigen remains unidentified. Distinct nucleotide sequences in the sample also encode this CDR3. This specimen comes from a study of cytomegalovirus exposure and HLA in healthy donors. Across the whole study: The Caucasian-associated ancestry cluster contained 65% to 85% of the 398 genotyped donors. Study-level points and caveats: Researchers reported in a later analysis that common viral pathogens appeared linked to several top clusters. Cytomegalovirus association was listed for approximately 160 TCR beta chains. Researchers reported that three CMV-associated chains were confirmed in vitro as CMV antigen-specific.

Germline V gene sequence: CDR1 SGDLS, CDR2 YYNGEE. CDR3 length: 20 residues. V gave up 1 base and J gave up 0 bases, with 24 bases separating them. PCR primers comprised 60 Vbeta and 13 Jbeta primers. The repertoire was sequenced with immunoSEQ multiplex PCR; TCRdb's copy has only in-frame clones and lacks some. In the table there are 130,000 or so clones, approximately 82% of which are singletons. The chain has TRBV9 and TRBJ2-3; D may be TRBD2 (5 bases). Material: PBMCs. This clonotype originated in a woman in her 40s in good health and CMV-seronegative. The CDR3, as DNA: TGTGCCAGCAGCGTAAAACCTTCTGGATCTAGCAGTTCTAGCACAGATACGCAGTATTTT. It codes for CASSVKPSGSSSSSTDTQYF.